These 12 T cell receptor beta chains were all obtained from the same sample, sequenced in a study of blood T cell repertoires in COVID-19. The protocol was immunoSEQ multiplex PCR, while the TCRdb copy is restricted to in-frame clones and leaves out a portion. Of around 86,000 clones detected, around 85% appear once; the ten largest clones hold 35% to 45%. Specimen: peripheral blood. All receptors derive from a man aged 80 or over with acute or convalescent COVID-19.

This chain links TRBV2 with TRBJ2-3; 8 bases map to TRBD1. Germline loops: CDR1 SNHLY, CDR2 FYNNEI. The CDR3 spans 16 residues. Trimming took 2 bases from V and 8 from J; bases not matched to a gene: 12. The CDR3 loop is CASSEQGAGVSVTQYF. CDR3 bases: TGTGCCAGCAGTGAACAGGGGGCTGGAGTGAGCGTTACGCAGTATTTT.

The V and J genes are TRBV2 and TRBJ1-2; TRBD1 is a possible D gene (6 bases). The CDR3 consists of 13 residues. Trimming shortened V by 7 bases and J by 2 bases, and 11 bases separated the two germline ends. Germline assignment: CDR1 SNHLY and CDR2 FYNNEI. In DNA form, the CDR3 reads TGTGCCAGCAACAGACAGGACAACTATGGCTACACCTTC. Encoded protein: CASNRQDNYGYTF.

The rearrangement uses TRBV27 and TRBJ1-5, with no clear D. V dropped 5 bases and J dropped 6 bases, with 8 bases sitting between them. The CDR3 is 12 amino acids. Germline V gene lookup returns CDR1 MNHEY and CDR2 SMNVEV (reference sequence). This CDR3 is CASSTSGQPQHF. CDR3 in DNA: TGTGCCAGCAGTACGAGTGGTCAGCCCCAGCATTTT.

This clone came up once. This chain uses TRBV12-3 or TRBV12-4 with TRBJ2-7, with 7 bases aligning to TRBD1. The CDR3 loop spans 12 amino acids. The trim removed 10 bases at V and 2 bases at J, leaving 5 bases unmatched. As DNA, the CDR3 is TGTGCCACCAAGGGGGCCCCCTACGAGCAGTACTTC. Translated, it gives CATKGAPYEQYF.

The genes are TRBV20-1 and TRBJ2-3, with 10 bases matching TRBD2. The ends lost 3 bases at V and 5 bases at J; junction bases unmatched: 11. CDR3 length: 16 amino acids. CDR1 and CDR2 (germline): DFQATT, SNEGSKA (reference sequence). CDR3 nucleotide sequence: TGCAGTGCTAGTCAGCTAGCGGGAGATCAGGGAGATACGCAGTATTTT. Its protein product is CSASQLAGDQGDTQYF.

This clone was recorded a few times. The rearrangement joins TRBV24-1 to TRBJ2-1; 9 bases line up with TRBD1. Germline CDR1 reads KGHDR; CDR2 reads SFDVKD. J lost 4 bases, V lost 8 bases, and 17 bases had no gene match. The CDR3 totals 18 residues. DNA of the CDR3: TGTGCCACCACCAGCCCCCCGGGACAGGGTGGAGGTTACAATGAGCAGTTCTTC. Translated, it gives CATTSPPGQGGGYNEQFF.

V and J are TRBV3-1 (or the pseudogene TRBV3-2) and TRBJ2-7; D is uncertain. V dropped 3 bases and J dropped 6 bases, with 9 bases sitting between them. Germline values: CDR1 LGHDT, CDR2 YNNKEL (reference sequence). The CDR3 is 12 amino acids. CDR3 sequence reads: CASSHRMFEQYF. CDR3 nucleotide sequence: TGTGCCAGCAGCCACCGTATGTTCGAGCAGTACTTC.

The chain carries TRBV6-5 and TRBJ1-2, with D possibly matching TRBD1 (5 bases). The ends were cut back, 7 bases at V and 8 bases at J, with 14 bases in the middle. This CDR3 spans 12 amino acids. CDR1 and CDR2 (germline): MNHEY, SVGAGI. The CDR3 loop reads CASTQGLSGYTF. CDR3 bases: TGTGCCAGCACCCAGGGTTTGAGCGGCTACACCTTC.

V and J are TRBV6-6 and TRBJ2-1; no firm D call. The CDR3 spans 14 residues. Germline lookup yields CDR1 MNHNY and CDR2 SVGAGI (reference sequence). Deletions cut 7 bases from V and 5 bases from J, with 15 bases between. The CDR3 sequence: CASTEHRLNNEQFF. The CDR3 nucleotides are TGTGCCAGCACCGAGCACCGGTTAAACAATGAGCAGTTCTTC.

The chain carries TRBV10-3 and TRBJ2-1, with TRBD1 matching over 9 bases. Germline trimming cut 3 bases from V and 5 bases from J; bases unmatched to any gene: 2. The CDR3 consists of 14 residues. Germline lookup yields CDR1 ENHRY and CDR2 SYGVKD. Here the CDR3 DNA reads TGTGCCATCAGTGACGGACAGGGGAACAATGAGCAGTTCTTC. Protein: CAISDGQGNNEQFF.

This clone was seen a single time. The V call is TRBV7-2, the J call TRBJ1-4; TRBD1 matches 7 bases. This CDR3 spans 13 amino acids. V lost 4 bases, J lost 8 bases, and 4 bases stayed unmatched. From germline, CDR1 is SGHTA and CDR2 FQGNSA. Here the CDR3 reads CASSSTGDEKLFF. Written as DNA, the CDR3 is TGTGCCAGCAGCTCAACAGGGGACGAAAAACTGTTTTTT.

This clone was recorded once. The chain links TRBV5-4 to TRBJ2-3, with D possibly matching TRBD1 (6 bases). From germline, CDR1 is SGHNT and CDR2 YYREEE (reference sequence). The V gene lost 6 bases and the J gene lost 2 bases, with 13 bases spanning the gap. This CDR3 region has 14 residues. The CDR3 protein is CASTPGTTTDTQYF. CDR3 in DNA: TGTGCCAGCACCCCCGGGACAACCACAGATACGCAGTATTTT.